Shown below are 4 T cell receptor beta chains from a single sample sequenced in a study of spatial heterogeneity in lung cancer. MiXCR, applied by TCRdb to the 5' RACE reads, yields one record per CDR3 protein. The data contain tens of thousands of distinct CDR3 sequences, roughly 9.5% of them singletons. Documented time point: sample taken at primary tumor resection. Tumor, nontumor lung or frozen PBMC supplied whole RNA, sequenced without sorting. This material consisted of PBMCs, taken at surgery. These receptors were collected from a male donor with early-stage non-small cell lung cancer.

This clonotype occurred a few times. The CDR3 loop is CASSLRRPGDTQYF. CDR3 in DNA: TGTGCCAGCAGCTTACGCCGACCGGGGGATACGCAGTATTTT. V gene TRBV7-2 combines with J gene TRBJ2-3; weak D call: TRBD2 (5 bases). V was clipped by 2 bases and J by 6 bases, with 12 bases between them. Germline values: CDR1 SGHTA, CDR2 FQGNSA. This CDR3 has 14 amino acids.

This clonotype appeared many times. J is TRBJ2-7 and V is TRBV18; either TRBD1 or TRBD2 may fit D (5 bases each). Germline-derived CDR1 and CDR2 are KGHSH and LQKENI. Deletions cut 4 bases from V and 0 bases from J, with 13 bases between. The CDR3 spans 15 residues. CDR3 in DNA: TGTGCCAGCTCACGAGGGACGGATAGCTCCTACGAGCAGTACTTC. This gives the protein CASSRGTDSSYEQYF. Drawing the rest from reference TRBV18 and TRBJ2-7, the complete variable domain is NAGVMQNPRHLVRRRGQEARLRCSPMKGHSHVYWYRQLPEEGLKFMVYLQKENIIDESGMPKERFSAEFPKEGPSILRIQQVVRGDSAAYFCASSRGTDSSYEQYFGPGTRLTVT.

Only a few counts were recorded for this clonotype. The chain recombines TRBV5-1 with TRBJ2-3, with D tentatively TRBD2 (5 bases). This CDR3 contains 14 residues. Trimming stripped 1 base from V and 2 bases from J, with 8 bases between. Germline V gives CDR1 SGHRS, CDR2 YFSETQ. DNA of the CDR3: TGCGCCAGCAGCTTGCGGGAACCCACAGATACGCAGTATTTT. It encodes CASSLREPTDTQYF.

The V gene is TRBV18, the J gene TRBJ2-5; perhaps TRBD2 as D (6 bases). This CDR3 region has 14 residues. Germline CDR1 reads KGHSH; CDR2 reads LQKENI. V lost 0 bases and J lost 7, with 12 bases in between. CDR3 coding DNA: TGTGCCAGCTCACCACCGTTAGGAGGGCTGACCCAGTACTTC. Residues: CASSPPLGGLTQYF.